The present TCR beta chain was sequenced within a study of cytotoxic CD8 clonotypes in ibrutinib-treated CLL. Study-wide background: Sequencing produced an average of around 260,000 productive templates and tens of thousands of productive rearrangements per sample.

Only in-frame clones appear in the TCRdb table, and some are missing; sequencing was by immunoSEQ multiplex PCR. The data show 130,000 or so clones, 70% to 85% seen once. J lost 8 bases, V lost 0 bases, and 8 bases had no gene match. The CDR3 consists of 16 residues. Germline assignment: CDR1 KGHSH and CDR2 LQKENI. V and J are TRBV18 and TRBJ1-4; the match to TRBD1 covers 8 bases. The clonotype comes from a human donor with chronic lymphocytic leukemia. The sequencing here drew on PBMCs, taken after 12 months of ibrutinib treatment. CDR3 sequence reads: CASSPPLGQGREKLFF. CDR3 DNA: TGTGCCAGCTCACCACCCCTAGGACAGGGAAGAGAAAAACTGTTTTTT.